Shown below are 11 T cell receptor beta chains from a single sample sequenced in a study of T-cell memory formation after mild COVID-19. From the 5' RACE reads, TCRdb called clonotypes with MiXCR, one entry per CDR3 protein. This sample has 350,000 to 500,000 distinct CDR3 sequences, with around a quarter found just once. The sequenced material came from PBMCs or a T cell subset sorted from them (not recorded which). These receptors were collected from an adult woman who had mild COVID-19 (a few samples of this study predate the infection). Cell type and time point are not known.

This clonotype has just a few counts. This chain uses TRBV9 with TRBJ2-7, with 9 bases matching TRBD2. CDR3 size: 15 residues. Germline trimming cut 0 bases from V and 6 bases from J; bases unmatched to any gene: 7. The germline gives CDR1 SGDLS, CDR2 YYNGEE. The CDR3 spells CASSVAVAGESEQYF. DNA for the CDR3: TGTGCCAGCAGCGTAGCGGTAGCGGGAGAATCCGAGCAGTACTTC.

This clonotype has more than one count but fewer than ten. The chain uses TRBV7-8 and TRBJ2-1, with D possibly being TRBD2 (7 bases). This CDR3 contains 16 residues. Germline V gives CDR1 SGHVS, CDR2 FQNEAQ. The V and J ends lost 5 bases and 0 bases respectively, with 14 bases between them. CDR3 sequence: CASSPSRGASYNEQFF. CDR3 in DNA: TGTGCCAGCAGCCCATCCCGGGGGGCCTCCTACAATGAGCAGTTCTTC.

There are a few counts of this clonotype. The chain carries TRBV7-2 and TRBJ1-2; no clear D. The V gene's germline CDR1 is SGHTA and CDR2 FQGNSA. The V and J ends lost 3 bases and 0 bases respectively, with 23 bases between them. The CDR3 runs 19 residues. This chain's CDR3 is CASSLNERFRDAANYGYTF. CDR3 nucleotide sequence: TGTGCCAGCAGCTTGAATGAGCGATTTCGGGATGCTGCTAACTATGGCTACACCTTC.

V usage is TRBV29-1 and J usage is TRBJ1-2; 8 bases map to TRBD1. The ends lost 4 bases at V and 2 bases at J; junction bases unmatched: 0. The CDR3 runs 12 residues. Germline CDR1 SQVTM, CDR2 ANQGSEA. The CDR3, as DNA: TGCAGCGTTGGACAGGGGAACTATGGCTACACCTTC. Its protein product is CSVGQGNYGYTF.

CDR3 residues: CASSLDAGTEPIVVYGYTF. In nucleotides, the CDR3 is TGCGCCAGCAGCCTCGACGCCGGGACAGAACCAATCGTTGTATATGGCTACACCTTC. This chain joins TRBV4-1 and TRBJ1-2, with 7 bases identical to TRBD1. Germline CDR1 reads MGHRA; CDR2 reads YSYEKL. Trimming at V came to 4 bases and at J to 5 bases, leaving 22 bases not matched to a gene. This CDR3 has 19 residues.

This clonotype was seen a few times. The DNA for the CDR3 is TGTGCCAGCAGCGTAGTAGGGACTAGCGACACAGATACGCAGTATTTT. It specifies CASSVVGTSDTDTQYF. This sequence joins TRBV9 and TRBJ2-3; 10 nucleotides match TRBD2. V shed 0 bases and J 2 bases; nucleotides not matched to a gene: 3. Germline V gives CDR1 SGDLS, CDR2 YYNGEE. The CDR3 runs 16 residues.

The V gene is TRBV20-1, the J gene TRBJ1-6; D not certain. Trimming shortened V by 6 bases and J by 8 bases, and 14 bases separated the two germline ends. The CDR3 runs to 13 residues. Germline V gene lookup returns CDR1 DFQATT and CDR2 SNEGSKA (reference sequence). The CDR3 spells CSAASGRYSPLHF. DNA of the CDR3: TGCAGTGCGGCATCGGGGAGATATTCACCCCTCCACTTT.

J is TRBJ2-1 and V is TRBV7-2; 9 bases align to TRBD2. This CDR3 region has 16 residues. J lost 7 bases, V lost 4 bases, and 11 bases had no gene match. Germline V gives CDR1 SGHTA, CDR2 FQGNSA. The CDR3 region has the DNA TGTGCCAGCAGCTACGGTAATAGCGGGAGCAGGAATGAGCAGTTCTTC. This sequence encodes CASSYGNSGSRNEQFF. The full variable domain, rest sourced from reference TRBV7-2 and TRBJ2-1, is GAGVSQSPSNKVTEKGKDVELRCDPISGHTALYWYRQSLGQGLEFLIYFQGNSAPDKSGLPSDRFSAERTGGSVSTLTIQRTQQEDSAVYLCASSYGNSGSRNEQFFGPGTRLTVL.

The chain employs TRBV12-3 or TRBV12-4 and TRBJ2-1, with D unresolved. V lost 6 bases, J lost 2 bases, and 8 bases lay in between. CDR3 length: 13 residues. CDR3 in amino acids: CASSPRPYNEQFF. Written as DNA, the CDR3 is TGTGCCAGCAGCCCAAGGCCCTACAATGAGCAGTTCTTC.

Ten or more counts support this clonotype. The V call is TRBV12-3 or TRBV12-4, the J call TRBJ2-7, with a possible D match to TRBD1 (6 bases). Trimming took off 1 base at V and 0 bases at J, with 10 bases between the two ends. The CDR3 has 15 amino acids. In nucleotides, the CDR3 is TGTGCCAGCAGTTTAGGGATAGGGGGCTCCTACGAGCAGTACTTC. Translation: CASSLGIGGSYEQYF.

This clonotype was picked up a small number of times. V and J are TRBV25-1 and TRBJ2-1, with TRBD2 identical over 7 bases. J gave up 5 bases and V 8 bases, and 9 bases lay outside the gene matches. Germline CDR1 MGHDK, CDR2 SYGVNS. This CDR3 has 14 residues. CDR3 nucleotides: TGTGCCAGCGTTGAGGCGGGACTACACAATGAGCAGTTCTTC. Translation: CASVEAGLHNEQFF.